This is a list of T cell receptor beta chains from one sample in a study of cytomegalovirus exposure and HLA in healthy donors. The assay was immunoSEQ multiplex PCR, and TCRdb's table has in-frame clones only and misses some. The table shows over 100,000 clones, with roughly 74% occurring only once. Sequencing used PBMCs. All receptors come from a male donor in good health and CMV-seronegative. Both conserved end residues are part of each CDR3. D genes are given only for firm matches. Clone size is stated in some rows and not others, as once, few, many or a class when expanded.

d_gene,j_gene,abundance,v_gene,CDR3nt,CDR3aa
NA,TRBJ1-2,NA,TRBV19,TGTGCCAGTAGCCCGCATTTCAGGGATCCAGGCTATGGCTACACCTTC,CASSPHFRDPGYGYTF
TRBD1,TRBJ1-5,NA,TRBV11-2,TGTGCCAGCAGCTCACGATCGGACAGGGATCAGCCCCAGCATTTT,CASSSRSDRDQPQHF
TRBD1,TRBJ1-1,NA,TRBV2,TGTGCCAGCAGGAAGACAGGGGGACAGGCTTTCTTT,CASRKTGGQAFF
NA,TRBJ2-1,NA,TRBV9,TGTGCCAGCAGCGTACTCTCTTGGTACGGGAGTGAGAATGAGCAGTTCTTC,CASSVLSWYGSENEQFF
NA,TRBJ2-5,NA,TRBV18,TGTGCCAGCTCACCCGCAGTCCAAGAGACCCAGTACTTC,CASSPAVQETQYF
TRBD1,TRBJ1-2,NA,TRBV15,TGTGCCACCAGCACAGGGGACAGTGGCTACACCTTC,CATSTGDSGYTF
NA,TRBJ1-6,NA,TRBV6-6,TGTGCCAGCAGTTACTTGGCCCCCGATGGTTCACCCCTCCACTTT,CASSYLAPDGSPLHF
TRBD1,TRBJ2-7,NA,TRBV7-9,TGTGCCAGCAGCCCGCCGACTGGACAGGAGTTTGACGAGCAGTACTTC,CASSPPTGQEFDEQYF
NA,TRBJ1-1,NA,TRBV5-5,TGTGCCAGCAGCTTACGGTTCTTGAACACTGAAGCTTTCTTT,CASSLRFLNTEAFF
NA,TRBJ1-2,NA,TRBV7-2,TGTGCCAGCAGCTTACCAGCGCCCTATGGCTACACCTTC,CASSLPAPYGYTF
NA,TRBJ1-5,NA,TRBV29-1,TGCAGGGGAGGGGTCGGCAATCAGCCCCAGCATTTT,CRGGVGNQPQHF
NA,TRBJ2-7,NA,TRBV30,TGTGCCTGGAGTGTATCCTTAGCCTACGAGCAGTACTTC,CAWSVSLAYEQYF
NA,TRBJ1-1,NA,TRBV2,TGTGCCAGCAAACCACGGGGGGCCAGTCCCACTGAAGCTTTCTTT,CASKPRGASPTEAFF
NA,TRBJ1-1,NA,TRBV19,TGTGCCAGTAGAGGGGCCGGGTCCTCGAACACTGAAGCTTTCTTT,CASRGAGSSNTEAFF
NA,TRBJ1-2,NA,TRBV15,TGTGCCACCAGCCCGGACAGACAGACCTATGGCTACACCTTC,CATSPDRQTYGYTF
TRBD1,TRBJ2-7,NA,TRBV11-3,TGTGCCAGCAGCTCGGGCCTTCGGGACAGTTCCTACGAGCAGTACTTC,CASSSGLRDSSYEQYF
TRBD1,TRBJ1-3,NA,TRBV23-1,TGCGCCAGCAACCACAGGGGTCCCCCTGGAAACACCATATATTTT,CASNHRGPPGNTIYF
TRBD1,TRBJ1-3,NA,TRBV2,TGTGCCAGCAGTAGACCTTCAGGGGGCTCTGGAAACACCATATATTTT,CASSRPSGGSGNTIYF
NA,TRBJ2-5,NA,TRBV2,TGTGCCAGCAGTGAGGGACATCTCCAAGAGACCCAGTACTTC,CASSEGHLQETQYF
NA,TRBJ2-7,NA,TRBV4-3,TGCGCCAGCAGCCCCTTTCCGGGGAACGAGCAGTACTTC,CASSPFPGNEQYF
NA,TRBJ2-4,NA,TRBV21-1,TGTGCCAGCAGCAAGGCCGGGACAGTTAAATCAAAACTAGCCAAAAACATTCAGTACTTC,CASSKAGTVKSKLAKNIQYF
TRBD1,TRBJ1-2,NA,TRBV27,TGTGCCAGCAGTCCTTGGACAGGGGCCCCTAACTATGGCTACACCTTC,CASSPWTGAPNYGYTF
TRBD2,TRBJ2-3,NA,TRBV29-1,TGCAGGGTCCAGGGAGGGACAGATACGCAGTATTTT,CRVQGGTDTQYF
NA,TRBJ2-7,NA,TRBV18,TGTGCCAGCTCACCAGGAGGACCCAGCTACGAGCAGTACTTC,CASSPGGPSYEQYF
NA,TRBJ2-5,NA,TRBV30,TGTGCCTGGAGCTTCGGGGAACAAGAGACCCAGTACTTC,CAWSFGEQETQYF
TRBD2,TRBJ2-2,NA,TRBV7-7,TGTGCTAGCAGCTTAAAACTAGCGGGGTCCGGGGAGCTGTTTTTT,CASSLKLAGSGELFF
NA,TRBJ2-2,NA,TRBV7-9,TGTGCCAGCAGCTTGTATACGGGGACGAACACCGGGGAGCTGTTTTTT,CASSLYTGTNTGELFF
TRBD1,TRBJ1-1,NA,TRBV11-3,TGTGCCAGCAGCGGACAGGGGGCTAGGGCTGAAGCTTTCTTT,CASSGQGARAEAFF
TRBD2,TRBJ2-5,few,TRBV7-3,TGTGCCAGCAGTTTCGGGGGGAGCCTAAAAGAGACCCAGTACTTC,CASSFGGSLKETQYF
TRBD2,TRBJ2-1,NA,TRBV7-2,TGTGCCAGCAGCTTACGTCCTAGCGGGGGGCCCTCCGAGCAGTTCTTC,CASSLRPSGGPSEQFF
NA,TRBJ2-1,NA,TRBV2,TGTGCCAGTACACACGGGGTTCAAGGGAATGAGCAGTTCTTC,CASTHGVQGNEQFF
TRBD1,TRBJ2-7,NA,TRBV6-5,TGTGCCAGCAGTTACTCGCGCTCTGCAGGGGGCTACGAGCAGTACTTC,CASSYSRSAGGYEQYF
NA,TRBJ2-5,NA,TRBV7-2,TGTGCCAGCAGCCTCGGACTTTTTCAATACTTC,CASSLGLFQYF
NA,TRBJ1-3,few,TRBV9,TGTGCCAGCAGCGCCGGAGCGGGCGTCGGAAACACCATATATTTT,CASSAGAGVGNTIYF
NA,TRBJ1-2,NA,TRBV5-4,TGTGCCAGCAGCTTTAGCCCGCCCTCTAACTATGGCTACACCTTC,CASSFSPPSNYGYTF
TRBD1,TRBJ1-5,few,TRBV30,TGTGCCTGGAGTGCAGGGACAGGGTCTAGCAATCAGCCCCAGCATTTT,CAWSAGTGSSNQPQHF
NA,TRBJ1-6,once,TRBV7-6,TGTGCCAGCAGCACGCACAGGGACAATTCACCCCTCCACTTT,CASSTHRDNSPLHF
TRBD1,TRBJ1-6,NA,TRBV19,TGTGCCAGTAGTACAACCCCGACAGGGGCCAATAATTCACCCCTCCACTTT,CASSTTPTGANNSPLHF
TRBD1,TRBJ1-2,NA,TRBV6-5,TGTGCCAGCAGTTACCTGACAGGGGCCAACTATGGCTACACCTTC,CASSYLTGANYGYTF
TRBD1,TRBJ1-3,NA,TRBV10-3,TGTGCCACCCGACGGGACAGCTCTGGAAACACCATATATTTT,CATRRDSSGNTIYF
NA,TRBJ2-3,NA,TRBV30,TGTGCCTGGACCCTAGAGGGGGTTAGCACAGATACGCAGTATTTT,CAWTLEGVSTDTQYF
TRBD2,TRBJ2-3,NA,TRBV15,TGTGCCACCAGCAGTCCGGGACTAGCGGGAGTGGTAGATACGCAGTATTTT,CATSSPGLAGVVDTQYF
TRBD2,TRBJ2-5,NA,TRBV10-3,TGTGCCATCAGCCGGGGGACTAGCGGGAGGGGAAGGCAAGAGACCCAGTACTTC,CAISRGTSGRGRQETQYF
TRBD1,TRBJ2-5,few,TRBV30,TGTGCCTGGAGACGCGGGCAGGGGGCAATCTTGGAGACCCAGTACTTC,CAWRRGQGAILETQYF
TRBD2,TRBJ2-1,NA,TRBV9,TGTGCCAGCAGCGCGGGACTAGCGGGAGAGGTGGTGAATGAGCAGTTCTTC,CASSAGLAGEVVNEQFF
TRBD2,TRBJ2-1,NA,TRBV5-4,TGTGCCAGCAGCTTGGCCGGCAGCAGACCGGGACTAGCCGCCGGTGAGCAGTTCTTC,CASSLAGSRPGLAAGEQFF
TRBD2,TRBJ2-7,NA,TRBV11-1,TGTGCCAGCAGGCGTAGCGGGACTGTCTACGAGCAGTACTTC,CASRRSGTVYEQYF
TRBD1,TRBJ2-7,NA,TRBV14,TGTGCCAGCAGCGAACCGGGACAGGGGAGGCACGAGCAGTACTTC,CASSEPGQGRHEQYF
TRBD1,TRBJ1-1,few,TRBV11-2,TGTGCCAGCAGCTCCCGACAGGGTGCCACTGAAGCTTTCTTT,CASSSRQGATEAFF
NA,TRBJ2-7,few,TRBV7-9,TGTTCCAGCAGCTCACCCGGGGGGCTCATCTACGAGCAGTACTTC,CSSSSPGGLIYEQYF
TRBD2,TRBJ2-2,NA,TRBV5-4,TGTGCCAGCAGCTCTCTAGCGGGCGGTACCGGGGAGCTGTTTTTT,CASSSLAGGTGELFF